This TCR beta chain was obtained from a study of blood T cell repertoires in COVID-19. Study overall: Sites in the United States, Italy and Spain provided acute and convalescent COVID-19 samples. The cDNA or gDNA used as material had been derived from T cells, B-cell-depleted T cells, or PBMCs.

Sequencing was performed with immunoSEQ multiplex PCR; in TCRdb, only in-frame clones are kept and a portion is missing. Of about 250,000 clones listed, around 90% are singletons. Germline V gene sequence: CDR1 SGHTA, CDR2 FQGNSA. This CDR3 is 16 amino acids long. With 5 bases clipped from V and 4 bases from J, the junction kept 11 bases outside the gene matches. The chain employs TRBV7-2 and TRBJ1-2, with TRBD1 matching over 9 bases. Source material: peripheral blood. The receptor was derived from a man aged 18-30 years with active or convalescent COVID-19. CDR3 bases: TGTGCCAGCAGCGTAGGACCGACAGGGGGACTCTATGGCTACACCTTC. Its protein product is CASSVGPTGGLYGYTF. The full variable domain, with the rest looked up from reference TRBV7-2 and TRBJ1-2, is GAGVSQSPSNKVTEKGKDVELRCDPISGHTALYWYRQSLGQGLEFLIYFQGNSAPDKSGLPSDRFSAERTGGSVSTLTIQRTQQEDSAVYLCASSVGPTGGLYGYTFGSGTRLTVV.